The 26 T cell receptor beta chains below were found in one sample sequenced in a study of OX40 agonist ivuxolimab in advanced cancers. Library method: the immunoSEQ multiplex PCR assay. TCRdb provides this immuneACCESS table in a form limited to in-frame rearrangements. Some clones are lacking; in checked studies, under half of them reflect an unresolved V gene, and why the rest are absent is not known. Within this sample are about 70,000 clones, with about 84% of them counted one time only. Roughly 6% of the sample belongs to the ten largest clones. The sequencing used CD4+ or CD8+ T cells sorted from blood, collected in a trial of the OX40 agonist ivuxolimab. The receptor set was obtained from an adult with an advanced solid tumor such as melanoma, head and neck, liver or kidney cancer.

This sequence joins TRBV5-1 and TRBJ2-3, with TRBD1 identical over 10 bases. CDR3 length: 14 residues. Germline loops: CDR1 SGHRS, CDR2 YFSETQ. V trimming: 5 bases; J trimming: 6 bases; junction bases outside the gene matches: 6. CDR3: CASSFGQGDDTQYF. CDR3 DNA sequence: TGCGCCAGCAGTTTCGGACAGGGGGACGATACGCAGTATTTT.

V is TRBV5-4 and J is TRBJ2-3, with a possible D match to TRBD2 (5 bases). CDR1 SGHNT and CDR2 YYREEE come from the germline V gene (reference sequence). Deletions cut 4 bases from V and 2 bases from J, with 5 bases between. CDR3 length: 12 residues. This CDR3 reads CASSRDTDTQYF. CDR3 nucleotides: TGTGCCAGCAGCCGGGACACAGATACGCAGTATTTT. The full variable domain, with the rest looked up from reference TRBV5-4 and TRBJ2-3, is ETGVTQSPTHLIKTRGQQVTLRCSSQSGHNTVSWYQQALGQGPQFIFQYYREEENGRGNFPPRFSGLQFPNYSSELNVNALELDDSALYLCASSRDTDTQYFGPGTRLTVL.

The CDR3 bases are TGTGCCAGCGGCATATACGAGCAGTACTTC. Its protein product is CASGIYEQYF. The J gene is TRBJ2-7, the V gene TRBV6-5; D call uncertain. Per the germline V gene, CDR1 is MNHEY and CDR2 is SVGAGI. The CDR3 has 10 residues. V dropped 8 bases and J dropped 4 bases, with 6 bases sitting between them.

The chain carries TRBV5-4 and TRBJ1-5; D is undetermined. Germline-derived CDR1 and CDR2 are SGHNT and YYREEE (reference sequence). V was shortened by 0 bases and J by 5 bases, with 12 bases between the two germline ends. This CDR3 contains 15 residues. Written as DNA, the CDR3 is TGTGCCAGCAGCTTGGGAGGGAGCCCCGATCAGCCCCAGCATTTT. Translated: CASSLGGSPDQPQHF.

V usage is TRBV2 and J usage is TRBJ2-2; D is unresolved. The CDR3 has 13 amino acids. Germline CDR1 and CDR2: SNHLY and FYNNEI. V lost 6 bases and J lost 6, with 11 bases in between. The CDR3 sequence: CASRDLGPGELFF. The CDR3 region has the DNA TGTGCCAGCAGAGACCTAGGCCCCGGGGAGCTGTTTTTT.

This CDR3 reads CASSVGMEYEQYF. CDR3 nucleotide sequence: TGTGCCAGCAGCGTAGGTATGGAGTACGAGCAGTACTTC. The V call is TRBV9, the J call TRBJ2-7; no clear D. V was pared by 0 bases and J by 4 bases, with 8 bases between. The germline V gene has CDR1 SGDLS and CDR2 YYNGEE. The CDR3 is 13 residues long.

CDR3 coding DNA: TGTGCCAGCAGTGCGCAGGACCTACCAGCTAACTATGGCTACACCTTC. Translated, it gives CASSAQDLPANYGYTF. The rearrangement uses TRBV2 and TRBJ1-2; D call uncertain. The germline gives CDR1 SNHLY, CDR2 FYNNEI. The CDR3 spans 16 residues. V shed 4 bases and J shed 0 bases, with 15 bases lying between them.

The chain recombines TRBV5-4 with TRBJ2-3; the D gene is possibly TRBD2 (6 bases). V lost 3 bases, J lost 6 bases, and 14 bases lay in between. The CDR3 covers 14 residues. Germline CDR1 SGHNT, CDR2 YYREEE (reference sequence). CDR3 sequence reads: CASSSRDSGDTQYF. The CDR3 DNA follows: TGTGCCAGCAGCTCTCGGGACTCAGGTGATACGCAGTATTTT.

This clone has just one count. The chain is built from TRBV5-5 and TRBJ2-2, with D tentatively TRBD1 (6 bases). Per germline, CDR1 SGHKS and CDR2 YYEKEE (reference sequence). This CDR3 spans 14 amino acids. V was clipped by 0 bases and J by 6 bases, with 9 bases between them. The CDR3 loop is CASSLVGQSGELFF. The CDR3 DNA follows: TGTGCCAGCAGCTTGGTTGGACAGTCCGGGGAGCTGTTTTTT. Full variable domain (remainder filled in from reference TRBV5-5 and TRBJ2-2): DAGVTQSPTHLIKTRGQQVTLRCSPISGHKSVSWYQQVLGQGPQFIFQYYEKEERGRGNFPDRFSARQFPNYSSELNVNALLLGDSALYLCASSLVGQSGELFFGEGSRLTVL.

This clone showed up just once. The rearrangement joins TRBV27 to TRBJ1-5; 9 bases map to TRBD1. The CDR3 runs to 15 residues. J was trimmed by 2 bases and V by 5 bases; bases with no gene match: 4. CDR1 and CDR2 from the germline V gene are MNHEY and SMNVEV (reference sequence). Here the CDR3 reads CASSPGTGRNQPQHF. The CDR3 nucleotides are TGTGCCAGCAGTCCCGGGACAGGGCGCAATCAGCCCCAGCATTTT.

The chain has TRBV7-9 and TRBJ1-6; D unclear. The CDR3 is 13 amino acids. V shed 3 bases and J shed 4 bases, with 4 bases lying between them. From germline, CDR1 is SEHNR and CDR2 FQNEAQ (reference sequence). CDR3 sequence (DNA): TGTGCCAGCAGCTTGGTGTATAATTCACCCCTCCACTTT. This sequence encodes CASSLVYNSPLHF.

This clone was seen a handful of times. CDR3 coding DNA: TGTGCCAGCAGCCCGACAGGGGGTAATCAGCCCCAGCATTTT. Protein product: CASSPTGGNQPQHF. This chain links TRBV7-6 with TRBJ1-5; TRBD1 agrees at 9 bases. Trimming at V came to 5 bases and at J to 4 bases, leaving 3 bases not matched to a gene. CDR3 length equals 14 residues. The germline CDR1 and CDR2 sequences are SGHVS and FNYEAQ. The full variable domain, rest sourced from reference TRBV7-6 and TRBJ1-5, is GAGVSQSPRYKVTKRGQDVALRCDPISGHVSLYWYRQALGQGPEFLTYFNYEAQQDKSGLPNDRFSAERPEGSISTLTIQRTEQRDSAMYRCASSPTGGNQPQHFGDGTRLSIL.

As for this clone: The same CDR3 is also encoded by other DNA sequences in this sample. V is TRBV18 and J is TRBJ2-2, with D hard to call. The ends were cut back, 2 bases at V and 5 bases at J, with 3 bases in the middle. CDR3 length: 12 residues. Germline assignment: CDR1 KGHSH and CDR2 LQKENI. The CDR3 bases are TGTGCCAGCTCACCAACGACCGGGGAGCTGTTTTTT. Protein product: CASSPTTGELFF.

The J gene is TRBJ2-7, the V gene TRBV29-1, with D tentatively TRBD1 (6 bases). The CDR3 sequence is 11 residues long. With 5 bases removed from V and 3 bases from J, the gap between germline ends came to 8 bases. CDR1 is SQVTM and CDR2 is ANQGSEA in the germline V gene. The CDR3 sequence: CSVRRGYEQYF. The CDR3 DNA follows: TGCAGCGTTCGCAGGGGCTACGAGCAGTACTTC.

The rearrangement joins TRBV27 to TRBJ2-5; a possible D gene is TRBD2 (6 bases). Trimming removed 2 bases from V and 3 bases from J, with 7 bases in between. This CDR3 has 13 residues. Germline-derived CDR1 and CDR2 are MNHEY and SMNVEV (reference sequence). The CDR3 loop reads CASSLRREETQYF. The DNA of the CDR3 is TGTGCCAGCAGTTTAAGGAGGGAAGAGACCCAGTACTTC.

The chain's CDR3 is CASSRGNRGPDEQYF. For the CDR3, the DNA is TGTGCCAGTAGTAGAGGGAACCGGGGCCCGGACGAGCAGTACTTC. The chain joins TRBV19 to TRBJ2-7; D tentatively reads TRBD1 or TRBD2 (5 bases each). The CDR3 totals 15 residues. Trimming removed 4 bases from V and 5 bases from J, with 18 bases in between. Germline CDR1 is LNHDA and CDR2 is SQIVND (reference sequence).

The chain uses TRBV9 and TRBJ2-5; TRBD2 agrees at 7 bases. With V trimmed by 4 bases and J by 5 bases, 14 bases remained unmatched. Germline CDR1 is SGDLS and CDR2 is YYNGEE. The CDR3 loop spans 16 amino acids. CDR3 amino acids: CASSPLGSGIMETQYF. CDR3 DNA sequence: TGTGCCAGCAGCCCCCTTGGGAGCGGGATAATGGAGACCCAGTACTTC.

The chain has TRBV4-3 and TRBJ2-3; 12 positions agree with TRBD2. J was trimmed by 5 bases and V by 3 bases; bases with no gene match: 3. The CDR3 spans 15 residues. Germline V lookup: CDR1 LGHNA, CDR2 YSLEER. As DNA, the CDR3 is TGCGCCAGCAGCCAGAGGACTAGCGGGGAAGATACGCAGTATTTT. Translating it yields CASSQRTSGEDTQYF.

This clone came up once. V is TRBV5-6 and J is TRBJ2-3, with 10 bases aligning to TRBD2. Germline trimming cut 4 bases from V and 7 bases from J; bases unmatched to any gene: 6. CDR1 is SGHDT, CDR2 YYEEEE, per germline. The CDR3 has 14 residues. The CDR3 sequence: CASSPRTSGNTQYF. The CDR3 coding sequence is TGTGCCAGCAGCCCCCGGACTAGCGGAAATACGCAGTATTTT.

The chain carries TRBV5-5 and TRBJ1-1; 8 bases fit TRBD1. V dropped 4 bases and J dropped 5; count of bases not matched to a gene: 7. CDR1 is SGHKS, CDR2 YYEKEE, per germline (reference sequence). The CDR3 is 14 amino acids. The CDR3 sequence is CASSPGQGWTEAFF. The CDR3 DNA follows: TGTGCCAGCAGCCCCGGACAGGGTTGGACTGAAGCTTTCTTT. Using reference TRBV5-5 and TRBJ1-1 for the parts outside the CDR3, the full variable domain is DAGVTQSPTHLIKTRGQQVTLRCSPISGHKSVSWYQQVLGQGPQFIFQYYEKEERGRGNFPDRFSARQFPNYSSELNVNALLLGDSALYLCASSPGQGWTEAFFGQGTRLTVV.

The chain joins TRBV6-4 to TRBJ2-5; perhaps TRBD2 as D (5 bases). The CDR3 runs to 14 residues. Germline V gives CDR1 MRHNA, CDR2 SNTAGT. Trimming left V 9 bases short and J 2 bases short, with 16 bases between. CDR3 protein: CARSAGLVQETQYF. The CDR3 DNA is TGTGCCAGGTCTGCCGGACTCGTACAAGAGACCCAGTACTTC.

V and J are TRBV10-3 and TRBJ2-2; D remains unclear. Germline CDR1 and CDR2: ENHRY and SYGVKD. The CDR3 covers 16 residues. The V end lost 2 bases, the J end lost 6 bases, and 16 bases lay between the germline ends. The CDR3 sequence: CAISELDALGAGELFF. The CDR3 DNA reads as TGTGCCATCAGTGAGCTGGACGCTCTTGGAGCCGGGGAGCTGTTTTTT.

J is TRBJ2-2 and V is TRBV11-2, with unresolved D. CDR1 is SGHAT and CDR2 is FQNNGV in the germline V gene. Between the trimmed V and J ends, which lost 2 bases and 0 bases, there was a span of 13 bases. The CDR3 has 17 residues. CDR3 bases: TGTGCCAGCAGCTTAAGATTGGCCTATCCGAACACCGGGGAGCTGTTTTTT. This gives the protein CASSLRLAYPNTGELFF.

The CDR3: CASSFWAAGNTIYF. The CDR3 bases are TGTGCCAGCAGCTTCTGGGCTGCAGGAAACACCATATATTTT. The rearrangement joins TRBV5-4 to TRBJ1-3; D unresolved. CDR1 and CDR2 (germline): SGHNT, YYREEE (reference sequence). The CDR3 is made up of 14 amino acids. V dropped 2 bases and J dropped 4 bases, with 10 bases sitting between them.

The V and J genes are TRBV19 and TRBJ2-5, with TRBD1 matching over 9 bases. Germline CDR1 and CDR2: LNHDA and SQIVND (reference sequence). V was clipped by 4 bases and J by 4 bases; unmatched bases: 4. The CDR3 consists of 14 residues. This CDR3 reads CASSRQGGRETQYF. For the CDR3, the DNA is TGTGCCAGTAGTAGACAGGGGGGAAGAGAGACCCAGTACTTC.

CDR3 coding DNA: TGTGCCAGCAGCTCCCCAGAGAGGGACAGAGAAGCTTTCTTT. Translated: CASSSPERDREAFF. This chain joins TRBV11-3 and TRBJ1-1; 7 nucleotides align to TRBD1. The germline CDR1 and CDR2 sequences are SGHNT and YENEEA. V lost 4 bases and J lost 8; bases outside the gene matches: 10. The CDR3 loop spans 14 amino acids. Combining the CDR3 with reference TRBV11-3 and TRBJ1-1 gives the whole variable domain EAGVVQSPRYKIIEKKQPVAFWCNPISGHNTLYWYLQNLGQGPELLIRYENEEAVDDSQLPKDRFSAERLKGVDSTLKIQPAELGDSAVYLCASSSPERDREAFFGQGTRLTVV.